Listed below are T cell receptor beta chains from one sample, sequenced in a study of blood T cell repertoires in COVID-19. Method: immunoSEQ multiplex PCR; TCRdb's copy keeps in-frame clones and lacks some. The sample contains 150,000 to 200,000 clones, roughly 80% of which appear only once. The specimen was PBMCs or T cells enriched from blood (not recorded which). These receptors originate from a man in his sixties who had been exposed to COVID-19. Each CDR3 is given with its conserved first and last residue. A D gene is named only where the DNA matches it firmly. Expanded clones get a size class; other rows say once, few or many, or leave the size out.

CDR3 DNA: TGTGCCAGTAGTATAGGGGGACAGGGACAAGAGACCCAGTACTTC; CDR3 protein: CASSIGGQGQETQYF; D gene: TRBD1; J gene: TRBJ2-5; V gene: TRBV19; CDR3 length: 15; clone size: .
CDR3 DNA: TGCAGCGTTGTAGGTGGTGACAGGGCTTACGAGCAGTACTTC; CDR3 protein: CSVVGGDRAYEQYF; D gene: TRBD1; J gene: TRBJ2-7; V gene: TRBV29-1; CDR3 length: 14; clone size: few
CDR3 DNA: TGTGCCAGCAGCTTGAGGGCCTTCTACGAGCAGTACTTC; CDR3 protein: CASSLRAFYEQYF; D gene: .; J gene: TRBJ2-7; V gene: TRBV11-3; CDR3 length: 13; clone size: many
CDR3 DNA: TGTGCCAGTCGGACTAGCGGATACACCGGGGAGCTGTTTTTT; CDR3 protein: CASRTSGYTGELFF; D gene: TRBD2; J gene: TRBJ2-2; V gene: TRBV19; CDR3 length: 14; clone size: many
CDR3 DNA: TGTGCCTGGAGTCATGGGGGAGGGCACTCCTACGAGCAGTACTTC; CDR3 protein: CAWSHGGGHSYEQYF; D gene: TRBD2; J gene: TRBJ2-7; V gene: TRBV30; CDR3 length: 15; clone size: .
CDR3 DNA: TGCGCCAGCAGCTCCCCACCGGGACAGATTTTCACAGATACGCAGTATTTT; CDR3 protein: CASSSPPGQIFTDTQYF; D gene: TRBD1; J gene: TRBJ2-3; V gene: TRBV5-1; CDR3 length: 17; clone size: .
CDR3 DNA: TGTGCAAGTCGCTCGAGCCGATTCCGGGACAGGAACAATCAGCCCCAGCATTTT; CDR3 protein: CASRSSRFRDRNNQPQHF; D gene: .; J gene: TRBJ1-5; V gene: TRBV12-2; CDR3 length: 18; clone size: .
CDR3 DNA: TGTGCCAGCAGTCCCAGCACGGGGAATCAGCCCCAGCATTTT; CDR3 protein: CASSPSTGNQPQHF; D gene: .; J gene: TRBJ1-5; V gene: TRBV2; CDR3 length: 14; clone size: .
CDR3 DNA: TGCGCCAGCAGCAAAGGTCGTCGGGAGGCAGATACGCAGTATTTT; CDR3 protein: CASSKGRREADTQYF; D gene: TRBD2; J gene: TRBJ2-3; V gene: TRBV5-1; CDR3 length: 15; clone size: .
CDR3 DNA: TGTGCCAGCAGGCCGGGACAGGACCTTCTAGCCCAGCATTTT; CDR3 protein: CASRPGQDLLAQHF; D gene: TRBD1; J gene: TRBJ1-5; V gene: TRBV27; CDR3 length: 14; clone size: .
CDR3 DNA: TGTGCCAGCAGTTACCCATCCGGGGACACTCACTTC; CDR3 protein: CASSYPSGDTHF; D gene: .; J gene: TRBJ1-2; V gene: TRBV6-5; CDR3 length: 12; clone size: .
CDR3 DNA: TGTGCCAGCAGTGACTCCACGGGGTACTATGGCTACACCTTC; CDR3 protein: CASSDSTGYYGYTF; D gene: .; J gene: TRBJ1-2; V gene: TRBV6-4; CDR3 length: 14; clone size: .
CDR3 DNA: TGTGCCAGCAGCTCCATAGCGGGAGTGGCCTACAATGAGCAGTTCTTC; CDR3 protein: CASSSIAGVAYNEQFF; D gene: TRBD2; J gene: TRBJ2-1; V gene: TRBV7-3; CDR3 length: 16; clone size: .
CDR3 DNA: TGTGCTAGTGGTTTGGGACTAGCGGGAGATACGCAGTATTTT; CDR3 protein: CASGLGLAGDTQYF; D gene: TRBD2; J gene: TRBJ2-3; V gene: TRBV12-5; CDR3 length: 14; clone size: once
CDR3 DNA: TGTGCCAGCAGCTTAGAAGGGGACTACCTCTACGAGCAGTACTTC; CDR3 protein: CASSLEGDYLYEQYF; D gene: TRBD2; J gene: TRBJ2-7; V gene: TRBV11-3; CDR3 length: 15; clone size: .
CDR3 DNA: TGTGCCAGCTCACCGCGGACAGCGATCTACTCTGGAAACACCATATATTTT; CDR3 protein: CASSPRTAIYSGNTIYF; D gene: .; J gene: TRBJ1-3; V gene: TRBV18; CDR3 length: 17; clone size: .
CDR3 DNA: TGTGCCAGCAGCGTATTTGACAGTTCGACGTCTGGAAACACCATATATTTT; CDR3 protein: CASSVFDSSTSGNTIYF; D gene: .; J gene: TRBJ1-3; V gene: TRBV9; CDR3 length: 17; clone size: .
CDR3 DNA: TGTGCCAGCAGCCAAGCAACGGGGGGACATTCACCCCTCCACTTT; CDR3 protein: CASSQATGGHSPLHF; D gene: .; J gene: TRBJ1-6; V gene: TRBV7-2; CDR3 length: 15; clone size: .
CDR3 DNA: TGTGCCAGCAGTGATAAACAGGGTTGGGTTGACGAGCAGTACTTC; CDR3 protein: CASSDKQGWVDEQYF; D gene: .; J gene: TRBJ2-7; V gene: TRBV25-1; CDR3 length: 15; clone size: .
CDR3 DNA: TGTGCCAGCAGTATCGGCGACAGGGGGCGTAATTCGGGGGCCAACGTCCTGACTTTC; CDR3 protein: CASSIGDRGRNSGANVLTF; D gene: TRBD1; J gene: TRBJ2-6; V gene: TRBV27; CDR3 length: 19; clone size: .
CDR3 DNA: TGTGCCAGCAGCTCAGATACTAGCGGGAGGCGAACCGGGGAGCTGTTTTTT; CDR3 protein: CASSSDTSGRRTGELFF; D gene: TRBD2; J gene: TRBJ2-2; V gene: TRBV7-9; CDR3 length: 17; clone size: few
CDR3 DNA: TGTGCCTGGAGTCAGATCCTCAACAGGGCTAATGAAAAACTGTTTTTT; CDR3 protein: CAWSQILNRANEKLFF; D gene: .; J gene: TRBJ1-4; V gene: TRBV30; CDR3 length: 16; clone size: .
CDR3 DNA: TGTGCCAGCAGTCCTAACCAGGGGGGAACTGAAGCTTTCTTT; CDR3 protein: CASSPNQGGTEAFF; D gene: TRBD1; J gene: TRBJ1-1; V gene: TRBV27; CDR3 length: 14; clone size: .
CDR3 DNA: TGTGCCAGCTCACCGAAGGACAGGGCGCGGGTTGGAGATACGCAGTATTTT; CDR3 protein: CASSPKDRARVGDTQYF; D gene: TRBD1; J gene: TRBJ2-3; V gene: TRBV18; CDR3 length: 17; clone size: .
CDR3 DNA: TGCAGTAGCGGGAGTTGGCGGGAGACCCAGTACTTC; CDR3 protein: CSSGSWRETQYF; D gene: TRBD2; J gene: TRBJ2-5; V gene: TRBV29-1; CDR3 length: 12; clone size: .
CDR3 DNA: TGTGCCAGCACCCCCGGTCTTCCTGGCGAGCAGTACTTC; CDR3 protein: CASTPGLPGEQYF; D gene: .; J gene: TRBJ2-7; V gene: TRBV6-2/TRBV6-3; CDR3 length: 13; clone size: .
CDR3 DNA: TGTGCCAGCAGTCTTGGACTAGCGGGGGGTGGGGTTGAGCAGTTCTTC; CDR3 protein: CASSLGLAGGGVEQFF; D gene: TRBD2; J gene: TRBJ2-1; V gene: TRBV2; CDR3 length: 16; clone size: .
CDR3 DNA: TGTGCCAGCAGTCTCCAAACGGGTACTGAAGCTTTCTTT; CDR3 protein: CASSLQTGTEAFF; D gene: .; J gene: TRBJ1-1; V gene: TRBV6-5; CDR3 length: 13; clone size: .
CDR3 DNA: TGTGCCAGCAGCGCGAGGGAGGGGAGGCTAGCGGGATACAATGAGCAGTTCTTC; CDR3 protein: CASSAREGRLAGYNEQFF; D gene: TRBD2; J gene: TRBJ2-1; V gene: TRBV9; CDR3 length: 18; clone size: .
CDR3 DNA: TGTGCCAGCAGTTTATGGCGAGGGACAGGGTCCTTGGAGGGCTACACCTTC; CDR3 protein: CASSLWRGTGSLEGYTF; D gene: TRBD1; J gene: TRBJ1-2; V gene: TRBV27; CDR3 length: 17; clone size: .
CDR3 DNA: TGTGCCAGCAGTAGGGACAGGGACTATGGCTACACCTTC; CDR3 protein: CASSRDRDYGYTF; D gene: TRBD1; J gene: TRBJ1-2; V gene: TRBV6-5; CDR3 length: 13; clone size: .
CDR3 DNA: TGCGCCAGCAGCTCGGACAATGAGCAGTTCTTC; CDR3 protein: CASSSDNEQFF; D gene: .; J gene: TRBJ2-1; V gene: TRBV5-1; CDR3 length: 11; clone size: .
CDR3 DNA: TGCGCCAGCAGCTTGGCCGGGACTAGCGGGGGGATAAAGCAGTACTTC; CDR3 protein: CASSLAGTSGGIKQYF; D gene: TRBD2; J gene: TRBJ2-7; V gene: TRBV5-1; CDR3 length: 16; clone size: .
CDR3 DNA: TGTGCCAGCAGCACCTCGATTGGGGCCTCCTATAATTCACCCCTCCACTTT; CDR3 protein: CASSTSIGASYNSPLHF; D gene: .; J gene: TRBJ1-6; V gene: TRBV7-8; CDR3 length: 17; clone size: .
CDR3 DNA: TGTGCCAGCAGTGCATCGACAGGGTTGGTGAATTCACCCCTCCACTTT; CDR3 protein: CASSASTGLVNSPLHF; D gene: TRBD1; J gene: TRBJ1-6; V gene: TRBV27; CDR3 length: 16; clone size: once
CDR3 DNA: TGCGCCAGCAGTGAGATCGGGACAGGATTTAACACCGGGGAGCTGTTTTTT; CDR3 protein: CASSEIGTGFNTGELFF; D gene: TRBD1; J gene: TRBJ2-2; V gene: TRBV5-1; CDR3 length: 17; clone size: .
CDR3 DNA: TGCGCCAGCAGCCATTGGGGACTAGGGGGCAATGAGCAGTTCTTC; CDR3 protein: CASSHWGLGGNEQFF; D gene: TRBD2; J gene: TRBJ2-1; V gene: TRBV4-3; CDR3 length: 15; clone size: .
CDR3 DNA: TGCGCCAGCAGCCCCTACTCGGGGACAGAAGCCTACGAGCAGTACTTC; CDR3 protein: CASSPYSGTEAYEQYF; D gene: TRBD1; J gene: TRBJ2-7; V gene: TRBV4-1; CDR3 length: 16; clone size: .
CDR3 DNA: TGTGCCAGCAATGAGGAGTCGGCTTCACCCCTCCACTTT; CDR3 protein: CASNEESASPLHF; D gene: .; J gene: TRBJ1-6; V gene: TRBV2; CDR3 length: 13; clone size: .
CDR3 DNA: TGTGCCAGCAGTTTAATTTTCGGGACAGCCAATGGCTACACCTTC; CDR3 protein: CASSLIFGTANGYTF; D gene: TRBD1; J gene: TRBJ1-2; V gene: TRBV27; CDR3 length: 15; clone size: .
CDR3 DNA: TGTGCCACCAGTGATTTGGGTGGGACAGAGCAGTTCTTC; CDR3 protein: CATSDLGGTEQFF; D gene: .; J gene: TRBJ2-1; V gene: TRBV24-1; CDR3 length: 13; clone size: .
CDR3 DNA: TGTGCCAGCAGCCCAACAGGGTACTCCTACAATGAGCAGTTCTTC; CDR3 protein: CASSPTGYSYNEQFF; D gene: .; J gene: TRBJ2-1; V gene: TRBV2; CDR3 length: 15; clone size: .
CDR3 DNA: TGTGCCAGCAGTGAAGCGCGCGGCACCCTCGACGAGCAGTACTTC; CDR3 protein: CASSEARGTLDEQYF; D gene: .; J gene: TRBJ2-7; V gene: TRBV6-1; CDR3 length: 15; clone size: .